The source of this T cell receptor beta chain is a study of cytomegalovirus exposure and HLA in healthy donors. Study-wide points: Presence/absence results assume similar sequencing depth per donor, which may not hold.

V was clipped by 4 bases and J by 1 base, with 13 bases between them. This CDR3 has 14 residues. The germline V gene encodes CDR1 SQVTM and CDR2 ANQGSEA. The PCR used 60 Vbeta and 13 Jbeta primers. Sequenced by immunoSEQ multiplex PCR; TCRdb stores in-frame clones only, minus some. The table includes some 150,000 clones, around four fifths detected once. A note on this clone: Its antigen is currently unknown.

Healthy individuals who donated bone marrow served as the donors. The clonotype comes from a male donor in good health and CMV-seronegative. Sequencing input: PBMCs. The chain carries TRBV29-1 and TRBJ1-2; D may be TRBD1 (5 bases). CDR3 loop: CSVVLGPYNYGYTF. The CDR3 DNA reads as TGCAGCGTTGTACTGGGGCCTTATAACTATGGCTACACCTTC.